The rows below give T cell receptor beta chains drawn from one sample of a study of technical replicates of blood from a few donors. Generated by immunoSEQ multiplex PCR, the TCRdb table keeps only in-frame clones and is missing some. This sample carries 50,000 to 80,000 clones, roughly 90% of them seen once, and the ten largest clones take about 4.6%. Sequences were obtained from PBMCs. These receptors all stem from a human donor in good health. Some clones in this sample may be carry-over from other donors' samples. Each CDR3 is given with its conserved first and last residue. A D gene is named only where the DNA matches it firmly. Not all rows give a size; the values are once, few, many and, for expanded clones, a class.

>TRBD2|TRBV18|NA|TRBJ2-7
TGTGCCAGCTCACCAGTATCCAGCGGGGGCGACGAGCAGTACTTC
CASSPVSSGGDEQYF
>NA|TRBV5-6|few|TRBJ1-2
TGTGCCAGCAGCCGTGGGGCAGGGGCTCGTGGCTACACCTTC
CASSRGAGARGYTF
>TRBD2|TRBV5-1|NA|TRBJ2-1
TGCGCCAGCAGCTTGTACGCCCCGACTAGCGGGACTCATGAGCAGTTCTTC
CASSLYAPTSGTHEQFF
>NA|TRBV13|NA|TRBJ2-7
TGTGCCAGCAGCCGCGGTGGGGGCCAGGACGAGCAGTACTTC
CASSRGGGQDEQYF
>TRBD2|TRBV11-1|NA|TRBJ2-5
TGTGCCAGCAGCTTACGGCTAGCGGGGGGGCAAGAGACCCAGTACTTC
CASSLRLAGGQETQYF
>NA|TRBV6-5|NA|TRBJ1-4
TGTGCCAGCAGTTACTCTCCTCGGGGAACTAATGAAAAACTGTTTTTT
CASSYSPRGTNEKLFF
>TRBD2|TRBV14|once|TRBJ2-1
TGTGCCAGCAGCCCCTTAGCGGGAGGGTCCTCCTACAATGAGCAGTTCTTC
CASSPLAGGSSYNEQFF
>NA|TRBV15|NA|TRBJ2-7
TGTGCCACCAGCGGGACTTACCTTAAAAATGAGGAGCAGTACTTC
CATSGTYLKNEEQYF
>TRBD1|TRBV5-6|NA|TRBJ2-1
TGTGCCAGCAGCTTGTTCAGGACAGGATACAATGAGCAGTTCTTC
CASSLFRTGYNEQFF
>NA|TRBV6-6|once|TRBJ1-1
TGTGCCAGCAGACGACAGCAGAACACTGAAGCTTTCTTT
CASRRQQNTEAFF
>NA|TRBV19|NA|TRBJ1-2
TGTGCCAGTAGCCTGGGGGGGGACTATGGCTACACCTTC
CASSLGGDYGYTF
>NA|TRBV7-2|once|TRBJ2-3
TGTGCCAGCAGCTTACCCCGGTCCCGGACAGATACGCAGTATTTT
CASSLPRSRTDTQYF
>TRBD2|TRBV5-1|once|TRBJ2-1
TGCGCCAGCAGCTCGATAGCGGGAGGCGGTAATGAGCAGTTCTTC
CASSSIAGGGNEQFF
>TRBD2|TRBV9|once|TRBJ2-5
TGTGCCAGCAGCGCCGCGGTGGGGGGGAGTGAGACCCAGTACTTC
CASSAAVGGSETQYF
>NA|TRBV6-6|NA|TRBJ2-2
TGTGCCAGCAGTCCCGGTGTCGGGGAGCTGTTTTTT
CASSPGVGELFF
>TRBD1|TRBV27|once|TRBJ2-1
TGTGCCAGCAGTCGTACGACAGGGGATCAGGACAATGAGCAGTTCTTC
CASSRTTGDQDNEQFF
>TRBD2|TRBV6-6|NA|TRBJ2-2
TGTGCCAGCAGTTACGAGGGAGGGGAACACGGGGAGCTGTTTTTT
CASSYEGGEHGELFF
>NA|TRBV7-9|once|TRBJ1-4
TGTGCCAGCAGCTCGGTACTGGAGAATGAAAAACTGTTTTTT
CASSSVLENEKLFF
>TRBD1|TRBV18|NA|TRBJ2-7
TGTGCCAGCTCACCACTTACAACAGGGGGTACGGCCTACGAGCAGTACTTC
CASSPLTTGGTAYEQYF
>TRBD1|TRBV30|NA|TRBJ2-4
TGTGCCGGCCCCAGGGGGCTTGCCAAAAACATTCAGTACTTC
CAGPRGLAKNIQYF
>NA|TRBV6-5|NA|TRBJ2-5
TGTGCCAGCAGTACCCTAGCGTACCAAGAGACCCAGTACTTC
CASSTLAYQETQYF
>NA|TRBV9|NA|TRBJ1-1
TGTGCCAGCAGCGACGACGGGGAGATGAGGGCTGAAGCTTTCTTT
CASSDDGEMRAEAFF
>TRBD1|TRBV19|NA|TRBJ1-5
TGTGCCAGTAGATACAGGGGAGTAGGTTCGGATCAGCCCCAGCATTTT
CASRYRGVGSDQPQHF
>TRBD1|TRBV6-5|NA|TRBJ2-7
TGTGCCAGCACCCAGCCGGGACAGGGGAACGAGCAGTACTTC
CASTQPGQGNEQYF
>TRBD2|TRBV5-4|NA|TRBJ2-7
TGTGCCAGCAGCGCAACTAGCGGGAGGACAGGCGAGCAGTACTTC
CASSATSGRTGEQYF
>NA|TRBV27|NA|TRBJ2-2
TGTGCCAGCGCTGCGGGGGCCCCTACCGGGGAGCTGTTTTTT
CASAAGAPTGELFF
>NA|TRBV6-6|NA|TRBJ2-5
TGTGCCAGCAGTTCCGGCGGGGAGACCCAGTACTTC
CASSSGGETQYF
>TRBD1|TRBV5-8|NA|TRBJ1-2
TGTGCCAGCAGCTCTTCACAGGGGAACTATGGCTACACCTTC
CASSSSQGNYGYTF